These 5 T cell receptor beta chains were sequenced from one sample in a study of vaccination and CD4 T cells after COVID-19. As to treatment: approximately nine-day PBMC culture with coronavirus spike peptide pools or control peptides (ViraFEST assay). Their target antigens are unknown. Cultured CD4+ T-cell DNA underwent Oncomine TCR Beta short-read sequencing. Each CDR3 protein gets one entry after TCRdb re-called the PCR reads with MiXCR. The sample holds fewer than 6,500 distinct CDR3 sequences, under 60% seen once. Sequencing was carried out using CD4+ T cells from blood, cultured in vitro. The receptors shown here come from a human donor who had recovered from COVID-19.

In its sample, this clonotype was seen a few times. The rearrangement links TRBV20-1 to TRBJ2-3; D is undetermined. The CDR3 runs 12 residues. V was pared by 3 bases and J by 3 bases, with 7 bases between. Germline V gives CDR1 DFQATT, CDR2 SNEGSKA (reference sequence). The DNA of the CDR3 is TGCAGTGCTAGTGCGGAGACAGATACGCAGTATTTT. Its protein product is CSASAETDTQYF.

The J gene is TRBJ1-1, the V gene TRBV20-1; D gene unclear. This CDR3 is built from 13 residues. The germline CDR1 and CDR2 sequences are DFQATT and SNEGSKA (reference sequence). V lost 6 bases, J lost 0 bases, and 11 bases lay in between. The CDR3 nucleotides are TGCAGTGCCCTGGGCAGTGTGAACACTGAAGCTTTCTTT. As protein: CSALGSVNTEAFF.

The chain recombines TRBV10-3 with TRBJ2-3; 11 positions agree with TRBD2. The junction had 3 bases not matched to a gene; V was cut back by 10 bases and J by 0 bases. The germline CDR1 and CDR2 sequences are ENHRY and SYGVKD. The CDR3 spans 14 residues. The CDR3 coding sequence is TGTGCCACCCGACTAGCGGGGAGCACAGATACGCAGTATTTT. Translation gives CATRLAGSTDTQYF.

J is TRBJ2-1 and V is TRBV7-2; D is ambiguous. This CDR3 spans 13 amino acids. CDR1 and CDR2 (germline): SGHTA, FQGNSA. V was cut by 1 base and J by 4 bases, with 5 bases left in between. CDR3 loop: CASSLDSYNEQFF. CDR3 nucleotide sequence: TGTGCCAGCAGCTTAGACAGTTACAATGAGCAGTTCTTC.

V usage is TRBV6-5 and J usage is TRBJ1-5; D is unresolved. V gave up 2 bases and J gave up 1 base, with 3 bases separating them. From germline, CDR1 is MNHEY and CDR2 SVGAGI. The CDR3 loop spans 13 amino acids. DNA for the CDR3: TGTGCCAGCAGTTACGACAGCAATCAGCCCCAGCATTTT. It specifies CASSYDSNQPQHF.